This T cell receptor beta chain appears in the sequencing data of a study of CD8 T cells in Susac syndrome (dated by TCRdb to between 2018 and 2021). For the wider study: The study used repertoire sequencing to test whether antigen drove CD8+ T cell activation and differentiation in Susac syndrome. Clonality of the CD8+ T cell repertoire was compared between eleven to twelve healthy donors, about 14 Susac syndrome patients and about 15 multiple sclerosis patients.

Relative to germline, V is 3 bases shorter and J is 7 bases shorter, with 4 bases between their ends. Taken from cysteine to phenylalanine, the CDR3 has 11 residues. Only CDR3 DNA remains: 33 bases, in frame from the first base. The germline V gene (reference sequence) supplies CDR1 MNHEY and CDR2 SMNVEV. Overall study results and their limits: The number of individuals in the TCR sequencing and HLA analysis was acknowledged as relatively small.

Peripheral blood CD8+ and CD4+ T cells from healthy donors, Susac syndrome patients and multiple sclerosis patients were profiled using high-throughput TCR beta sequencing. Multiple sclerosis controls were treatment-naive patients with stable or active relapsing-remitting disease fulfilling revised McDonald criteria. Bulk CD8+ and CD4+ T cells were purified by magnetic negative isolation, whereas CD8+ TEMRA cells were enriched by FACS. Blood was drawn into EDTA tubes, processed within 24 hours, and PBMCs were isolated by density gradient centrifugation. PBMCs intended for TCR sequencing were cryopreserved in liquid nitrogen and were subsequently thawed in a 37 degrees C water bath. The sorted or isolated CD4+, CD8+ and CD8+ TEMRA cells had a purity of 90% or higher. RNA was extracted with the RNeasy kit and 0.5 to 1 ug was reverse transcribed using random hexamers. The immunoSEQ multiplex PCR assay, which covers 54 Vbeta and 13 Jbeta segments, was used to amplify TCR beta CDR3 regions. Bias from PCR amplification was corrected by using a synthetic template baseline for primer optimization and for computational correction. In the original analysis: Reads were annotated to V, D and J genes per IMGT and analyzed with immunoSEQ Analyzer, keeping only productive sequences. To calculate clonality, Shannon entropy was normalized by log2 of the number of productive unique sequences and then subtracted from one. Public and private clones were assessed among the 100 most prevalent clones of each patient and control. Clones were defined as Susac-specific when absent from the healthy and MS cohorts, from over a thousand published viral clones and from other ImmuneACCESS disease sequences. The public reads were run again by TCRdb, first through fastp at Q25 and then through MiXCR, and only productive beta chains were kept. When rows share a CDR3 protein, they turn into one entry using the most common DNA and genes. The V and J calls shown here were made by TCRdb, not taken from the authors' results. In all, the sample holds tens of thousands of distinct CDR3 sequences, and over 75% of those were seen once. Less than 0.6% of the sample lies in the top ten.

In regard to this clonotype: This receptor's antigen is unknown. No qualities accompany the bases; no much larger clone lies one base away.

The clonotype comes from a human donor with multiple sclerosis. The chain links TRBV27 with TRBJ2-1; the D segment cannot be called with confidence. The sequenced sample was CD8+ T cells from PBMCs. The DNA sequence is as follows: TGTGCCAGCAGTTTTTCGAATGAGCAGTTCTTC. Its coded protein is CASSFSNEQFF.